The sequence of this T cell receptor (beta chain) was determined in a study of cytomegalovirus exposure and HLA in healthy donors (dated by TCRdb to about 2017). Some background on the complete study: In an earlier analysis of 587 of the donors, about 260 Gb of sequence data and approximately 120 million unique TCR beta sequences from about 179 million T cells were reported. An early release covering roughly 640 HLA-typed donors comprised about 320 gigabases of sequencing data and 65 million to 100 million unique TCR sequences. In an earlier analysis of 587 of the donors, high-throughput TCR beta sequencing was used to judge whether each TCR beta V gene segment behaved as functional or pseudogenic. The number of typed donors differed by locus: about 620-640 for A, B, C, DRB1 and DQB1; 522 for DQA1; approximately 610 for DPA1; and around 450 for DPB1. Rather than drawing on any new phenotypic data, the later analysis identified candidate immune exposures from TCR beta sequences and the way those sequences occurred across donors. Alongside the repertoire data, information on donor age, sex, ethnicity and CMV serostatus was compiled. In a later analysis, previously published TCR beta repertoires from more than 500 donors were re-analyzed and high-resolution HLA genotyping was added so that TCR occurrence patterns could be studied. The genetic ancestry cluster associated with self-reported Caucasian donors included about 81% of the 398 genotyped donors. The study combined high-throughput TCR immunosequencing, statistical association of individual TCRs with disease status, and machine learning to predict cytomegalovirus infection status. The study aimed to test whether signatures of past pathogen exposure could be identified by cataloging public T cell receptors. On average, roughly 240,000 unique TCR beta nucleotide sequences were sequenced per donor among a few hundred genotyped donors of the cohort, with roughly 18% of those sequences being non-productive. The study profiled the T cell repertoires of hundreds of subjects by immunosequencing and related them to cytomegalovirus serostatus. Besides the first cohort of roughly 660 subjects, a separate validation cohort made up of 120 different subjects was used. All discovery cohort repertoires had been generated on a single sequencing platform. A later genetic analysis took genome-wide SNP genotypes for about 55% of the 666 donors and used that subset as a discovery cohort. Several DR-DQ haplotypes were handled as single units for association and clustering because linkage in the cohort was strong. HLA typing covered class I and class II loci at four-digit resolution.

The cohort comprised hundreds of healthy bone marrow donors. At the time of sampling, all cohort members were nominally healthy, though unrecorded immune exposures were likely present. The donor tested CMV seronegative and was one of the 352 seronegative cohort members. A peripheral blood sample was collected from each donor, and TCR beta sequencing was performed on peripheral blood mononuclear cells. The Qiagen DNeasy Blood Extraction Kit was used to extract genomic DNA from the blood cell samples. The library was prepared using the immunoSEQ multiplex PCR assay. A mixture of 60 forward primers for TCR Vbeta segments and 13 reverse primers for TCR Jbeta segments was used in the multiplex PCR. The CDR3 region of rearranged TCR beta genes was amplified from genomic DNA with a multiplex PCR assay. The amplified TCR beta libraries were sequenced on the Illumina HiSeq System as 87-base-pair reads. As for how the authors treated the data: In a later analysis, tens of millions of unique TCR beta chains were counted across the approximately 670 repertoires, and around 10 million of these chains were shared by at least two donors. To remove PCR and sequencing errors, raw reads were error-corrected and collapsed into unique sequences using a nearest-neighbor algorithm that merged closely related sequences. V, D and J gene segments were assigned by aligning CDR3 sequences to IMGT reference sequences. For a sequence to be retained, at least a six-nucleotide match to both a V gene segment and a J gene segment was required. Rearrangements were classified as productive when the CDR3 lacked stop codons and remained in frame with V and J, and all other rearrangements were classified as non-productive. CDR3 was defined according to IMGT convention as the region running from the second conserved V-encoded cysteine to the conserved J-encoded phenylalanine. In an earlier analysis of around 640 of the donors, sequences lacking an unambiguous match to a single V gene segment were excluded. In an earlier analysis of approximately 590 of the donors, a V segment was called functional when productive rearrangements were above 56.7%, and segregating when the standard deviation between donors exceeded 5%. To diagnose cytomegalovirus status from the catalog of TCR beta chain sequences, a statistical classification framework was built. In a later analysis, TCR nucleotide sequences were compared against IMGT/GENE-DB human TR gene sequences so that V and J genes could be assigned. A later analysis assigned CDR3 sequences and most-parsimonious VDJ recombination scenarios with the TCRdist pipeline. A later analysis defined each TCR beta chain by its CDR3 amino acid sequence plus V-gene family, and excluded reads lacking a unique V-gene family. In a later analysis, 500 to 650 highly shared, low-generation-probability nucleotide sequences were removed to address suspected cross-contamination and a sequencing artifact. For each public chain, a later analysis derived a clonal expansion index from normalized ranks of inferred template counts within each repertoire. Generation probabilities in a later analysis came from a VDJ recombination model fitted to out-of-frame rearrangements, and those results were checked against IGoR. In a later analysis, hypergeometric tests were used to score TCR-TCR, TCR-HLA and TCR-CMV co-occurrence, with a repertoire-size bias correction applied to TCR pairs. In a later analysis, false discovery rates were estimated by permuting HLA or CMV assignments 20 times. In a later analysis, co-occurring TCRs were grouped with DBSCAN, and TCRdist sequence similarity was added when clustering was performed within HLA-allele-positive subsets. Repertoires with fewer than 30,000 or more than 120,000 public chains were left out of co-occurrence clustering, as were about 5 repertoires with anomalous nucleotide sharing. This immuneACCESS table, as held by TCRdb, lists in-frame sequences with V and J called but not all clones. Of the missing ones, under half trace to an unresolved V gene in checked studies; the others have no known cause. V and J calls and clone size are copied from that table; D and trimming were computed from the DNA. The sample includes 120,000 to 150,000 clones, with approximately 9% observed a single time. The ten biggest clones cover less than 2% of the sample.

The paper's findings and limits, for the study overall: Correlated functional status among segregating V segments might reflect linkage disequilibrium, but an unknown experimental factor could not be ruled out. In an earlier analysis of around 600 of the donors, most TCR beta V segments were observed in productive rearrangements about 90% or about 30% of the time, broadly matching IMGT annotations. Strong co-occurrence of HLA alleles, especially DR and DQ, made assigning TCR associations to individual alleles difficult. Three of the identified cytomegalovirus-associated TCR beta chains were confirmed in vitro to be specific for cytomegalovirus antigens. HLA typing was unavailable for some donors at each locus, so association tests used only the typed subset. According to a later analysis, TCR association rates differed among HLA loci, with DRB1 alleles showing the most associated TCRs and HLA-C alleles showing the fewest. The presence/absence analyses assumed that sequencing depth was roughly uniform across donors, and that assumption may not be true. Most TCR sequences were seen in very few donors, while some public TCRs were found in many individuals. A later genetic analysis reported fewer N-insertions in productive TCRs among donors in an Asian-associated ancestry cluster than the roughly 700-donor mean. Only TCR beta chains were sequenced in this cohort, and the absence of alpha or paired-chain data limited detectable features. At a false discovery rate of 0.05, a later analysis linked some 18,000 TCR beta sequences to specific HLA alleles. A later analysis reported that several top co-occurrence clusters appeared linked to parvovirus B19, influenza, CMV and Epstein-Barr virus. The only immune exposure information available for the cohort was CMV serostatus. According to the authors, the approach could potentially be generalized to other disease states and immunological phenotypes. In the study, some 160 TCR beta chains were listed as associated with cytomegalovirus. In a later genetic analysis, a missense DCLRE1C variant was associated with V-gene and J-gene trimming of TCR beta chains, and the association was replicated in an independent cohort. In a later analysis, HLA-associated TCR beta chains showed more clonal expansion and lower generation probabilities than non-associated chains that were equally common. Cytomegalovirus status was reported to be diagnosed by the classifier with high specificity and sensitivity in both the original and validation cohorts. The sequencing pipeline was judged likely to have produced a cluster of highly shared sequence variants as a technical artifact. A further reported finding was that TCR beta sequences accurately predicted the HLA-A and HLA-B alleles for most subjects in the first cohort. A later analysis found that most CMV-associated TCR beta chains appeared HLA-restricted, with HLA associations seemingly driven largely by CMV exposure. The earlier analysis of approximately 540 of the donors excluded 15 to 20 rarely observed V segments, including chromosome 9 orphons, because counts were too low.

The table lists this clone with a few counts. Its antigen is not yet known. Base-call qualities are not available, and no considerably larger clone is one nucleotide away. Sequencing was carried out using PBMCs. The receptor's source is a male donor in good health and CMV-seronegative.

CDR3 protein: CASTPRVNYGYTF. The nucleotide sequence is TGTGCCAGCACCCCACGGGTCAACTATGGCTACACCTTC. This chain is built from TRBV28 and TRBJ1-2; no confident D gene assignment can be made. The CDR3 runs 13 amino acids, cysteine and phenylalanine included. Only the CDR3 DNA stays, 39 bases, in frame from base 1. The germline V gene sets CDR1 to MDHEN and CDR2 to SYDVKM. V gives up 7 bases and J gives up 2 bases, and the segment between their germline ends measures 11 bases.